This T cell receptor beta chain is drawn from a study of T-cell reconstitution after alpha-beta-depleted transplantation in children. This CDR3 spans 14 amino acids. The V gene lost 7 bases and the J gene lost 7 bases, with 20 bases spanning the gap. This clonotype was detected a few times. TCRbeta library construction was performed incorporating unique molecular identifiers. TCRdb reanalysed the PCR reads using MiXCR and keeps one entry per CDR3 protein. The profile shows approximately 390,000 distinct CDR3 sequences, about 11% of them singletons. The chain is built from TRBV12-3 or TRBV12-4 and TRBJ2-7; possibly TRBD2 for D (6 bases). The receptor was isolated from a human donor who donated a stem cell graft to a child with acute myeloid leukemia. The source was PBMCs from the stem cell graft donor, collected from the stem cell graft. The CDR3 DNA follows: TGTGCCAGCACCTCTTTAGCGGCCTCGGGGGAGCAGTACTTC. Translation: CASTSLAASGEQYF.